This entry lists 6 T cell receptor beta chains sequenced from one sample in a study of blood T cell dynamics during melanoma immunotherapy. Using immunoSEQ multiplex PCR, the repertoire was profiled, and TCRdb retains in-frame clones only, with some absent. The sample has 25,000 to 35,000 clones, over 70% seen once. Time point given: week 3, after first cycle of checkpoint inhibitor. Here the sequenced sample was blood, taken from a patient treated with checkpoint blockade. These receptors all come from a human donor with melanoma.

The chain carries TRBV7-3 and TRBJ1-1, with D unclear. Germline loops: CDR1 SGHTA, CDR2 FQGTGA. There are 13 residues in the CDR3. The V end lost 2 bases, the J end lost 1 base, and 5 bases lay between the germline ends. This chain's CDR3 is CASSLRGNTEAFF. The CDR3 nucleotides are TGTGCCAGCAGCTTACGAGGGAACACTGAAGCTTTCTTT.

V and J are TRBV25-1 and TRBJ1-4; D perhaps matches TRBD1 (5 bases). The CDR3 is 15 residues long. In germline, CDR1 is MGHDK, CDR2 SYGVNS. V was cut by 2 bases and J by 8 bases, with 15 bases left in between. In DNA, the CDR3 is TGTGCCAGCAGTGAACCCTGGGGCCTCGGGGAAAAACTGTTTTTT. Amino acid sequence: CASSEPWGLGEKLFF.

The CDR3 here is CASSAGQSQQYF. The CDR3 DNA reads TGTGCCAGTAGTGCCGGACAGTCCCAGCAGTACTTC. The J gene is TRBJ2-7, the V gene TRBV19, with a tentative D call TRBD1 (6 bases). Germline V CDR1 and CDR2: LNHDA, SQIVND (reference sequence). Deletions cut 5 bases from V and 8 bases from J, with 13 bases between. This CDR3 has 12 residues.

CDR3 coding DNA: TGTGCCATCAGTGTAGCCCGGGGGAACCAAGAGACCCAGTACTTC. The encoded protein is CAISVARGNQETQYF. The rearrangement links TRBV10-3 to TRBJ2-5; TRBD2 might be the D (6 bases). The CDR3 is made up of 15 amino acids. Trimming removed 4 bases at V and 0 bases at J, with 12 bases between. CDR1 is ENHRY and CDR2 is SYGVKD in the germline V gene.

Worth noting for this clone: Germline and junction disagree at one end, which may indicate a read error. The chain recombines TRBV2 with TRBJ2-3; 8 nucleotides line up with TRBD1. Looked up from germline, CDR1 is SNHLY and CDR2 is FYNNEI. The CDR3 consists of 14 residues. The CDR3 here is CASREDRGSTTQYF. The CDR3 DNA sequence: TGTGCCAGCAGGGAAGACAGGGGCAGCACTACGCAGTATTTT.

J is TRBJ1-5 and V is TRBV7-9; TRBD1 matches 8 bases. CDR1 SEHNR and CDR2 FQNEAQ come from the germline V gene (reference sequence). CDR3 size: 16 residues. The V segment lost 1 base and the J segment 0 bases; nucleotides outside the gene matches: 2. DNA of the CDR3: TGTGCCAGCAGCTTAGGTCAGGGGGCTAGCAATCAGCCCCAGCATTTT. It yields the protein CASSLGQGASNQPQHF.